This T cell receptor (beta chain) was obtained from a study of cytomegalovirus exposure and HLA in healthy donors. This CDR3 has 15 amino acids. Germline-derived CDR1 and CDR2 are SGHRS and YFSETQ. V was pared by 6 bases and J by 4 bases, with 8 bases of the junction left unmatched. The table lists this clone with a count of one. TCRdb keeps only in-frame clones here, not all; method: immunoSEQ multiplex PCR. The sample consists of over 200,000 clones, around 87% of them appearing once. V gene TRBV5-1 combines with J gene TRBJ2-3; 10 bases line up with TRBD2. Source material: PBMCs. This clonotype originated in a woman aged 18 to 35 in good health and CMV-seronegative. The CDR3 DNA sequence: TGCGCCAGCAACGATCTAGCGGGGGCACCAGATACGCAGTATTTT. It encodes CASNDLAGAPDTQYF.